This T cell receptor (beta chain) is drawn from a study of cytomegalovirus exposure and HLA in healthy donors. Study context: Prior work identified roughly 120 million unique TCR beta sequences in some 200 million T cells.

The PCR used 60 Vbeta and 13 Jbeta primers. Clones were read by immunoSEQ multiplex PCR, and TCRdb kept only the in-frame ones, dropping some. This listing includes approximately 50,000 clones. Germline loops: CDR1 SGHAT, CDR2 FQDESV (reference sequence). Losses at the gene ends were 7 bases for V and 2 bases for J; bases not matched to a gene: 7. The length of the CDR3 is 14 residues. General observations from the study: Researchers catalogued about 150 TCR beta chains as cytomegalovirus-associated. Prior analysis indicated that the majority of TCR beta V segments exhibited productivity approximately 90% or approximately 30% of the time. CMV serostatus was the sole immune exposure data available.

Details on this clone: The antigen remains unidentified.

J is TRBJ2-5 and V is TRBV11-1, with 7 bases matching TRBD2. The clonotype was recovered from a woman in her 40s in good health and CMV-seronegative. Sequenced material: PBMCs. DNA for the CDR3: TGTGCCAGCAACGAACGGGGGGATCAAGAGACCCAGTACTTC. It translates to CASNERGDQETQYF. Full variable domain (missing parts from reference TRBV11-1 and TRBJ2-5): EAEVAQSPRYKITEKSQAVAFWCDPISGHATLYWYRQILGQGPELLVQFQDESVVDDSQLPKDRFSAERLKGVDSTLKIQPAELGDSAMYLCASNERGDQETQYFGPGTRLLVL.